This is a list of T cell receptor beta chains from one sample in a study of T-cell reconstitution after alpha-beta-depleted transplantation in children. TCRdb recomputed calls from the PCR reads with MiXCR, one row per CDR3 protein. The table records nearly 550,000 distinct CDR3 sequences, 15% to 20% of them present only once. The source material was PBMCs from the stem cell graft donor, sampled from the stem cell graft. The receptors derive from a human donor who donated a stem cell graft to a child with acute lymphoblastic leukemia. CDR3s leave out the opening cysteine and the closing phenylalanine or tryptophan. Fields, in order: CDR3 length, J gene, V gene, CDR3 protein.

length: 15; J: TRBJ2-1; V: TRBV10-2; CDR3: ATFLGLAGYSYNEQF
length: 10; J: TRBJ2-1; V: TRBV20-1; CDR3: SARQGWNEQF
length: 13; J: TRBJ2-7; V: TRBV16; CDR3: ASSPSTGAAYEQY
length: 13; J: TRBJ2-5; V: TRBV30; CDR3: AWSLLGMYQETQY
length: 12; J: TRBJ1-1; V: TRBV29-1; CDR3: SASVRDRGTEAF
length: 11; J: TRBJ1-1; V: TRBV2; CDR3: ASSGHGGTEAF
length: 11; J: TRBJ2-3; V: TRBV29-1; CDR3: SVEAGPGSEQY
length: 13; J: TRBJ2-7; V: TRBV6-2/TRBV6-3; CDR3: ASSYPTIGDYEQY
length: 15; J: TRBJ1-1; V: TRBV6-4; CDR3: ASSDSGTGASDTEAF
length: 12; J: TRBJ2-1; V: TRBV9; CDR3: ASSAYWESNEQF
length: 14; J: TRBJ2-4; V: TRBV5-1; CDR3: ASRVGPLFPPYIQY
length: 15; J: TRBJ2-1; V: TRBV29-1; CDR3: SVEMVYGTGPDNEQF
length: 11; J: TRBJ2-7; V: TRBV5-1; CDR3: ASTPNPSRQQY
length: 11; J: TRBJ2-3; V: TRBV7-9; CDR3: ASSFGLPDTQY
length: 16; J: TRBJ2-2; V: TRBV12-3/TRBV12-4; CDR3: ASREPAQGISNTGELF
length: 10; J: TRBJ2-5; V: TRBV20-1; CDR3: SALGQGQTQY
length: 13; J: TRBJ2-1; V: TRBV27; CDR3: ASSLSGGPYNEQF
length: 9; J: TRBJ1-1; V: TRBV4-1; CDR3: ATSGGSEAF
length: 13; J: TRBJ2-1; V: TRBV5-5; CDR3: ASSLILDSYNEQF
length: 12; J: TRBJ2-2; V: TRBV6-1; CDR3: ASSEVDGGGELF
length: 15; J: TRBJ2-5; V: TRBV5-1; CDR3: ASSLATSGRAEETQY
length: 14; J: TRBJ2-3; V: TRBV20-1; CDR3: SARDPTGPRADTQY
length: 9; J: TRBJ1-1; V: TRBV6-2/TRBV6-3; CDR3: ASSYVDEAF
length: 12; J: TRBJ1-2; V: TRBV12-3/TRBV12-4; CDR3: ASSLSPSNYGYT
length: 14; J: TRBJ2-2; V: TRBV27; CDR3: ASSFNSEIYTGELF
length: 12; J: TRBJ1-2; V: TRBV5-1; CDR3: ASSFGGSGYGYT
length: 14; J: TRBJ1-1; V: TRBV29-1; CDR3: SVEDGGSRMNTEAF
length: 12; J: TRBJ2-1; V: TRBV7-3; CDR3: ASSSTGLRNEQF
length: 12; J: TRBJ2-7; V: TRBV18; CDR3: ASSPAGGSYEQY
length: 13; J: TRBJ1-5; V: TRBV19; CDR3: ASSIETGLGQPQH
length: 11; J: TRBJ2-5; V: TRBV9; CDR3: ASSATGLETQY
length: 15; J: TRBJ2-3; V: TRBV4-1; CDR3: ASSQGALLNPTDTQY
length: 13; J: TRBJ2-1; V: TRBV7-7; CDR3: ASSLRRDRVSEQF
length: 10; J: TRBJ2-1; V: TRBV3-1; CDR3: ASSLAGGLPF